The 24 T cell receptor beta chains below all came from one sample that was sequenced in a study of T cell responses to AZD1222 COVID-19 vaccine. Assay used: immunoSEQ multiplex PCR; TCRdb lists only in-frame clones, some missing. Of 100,000 to 120,000 clones listed, about 94% were seen once; the top ten hold around 2.8%. Sequencing used peripheral blood, obtained 28 days after the second AZD1222 dose. The receptors come from an adult who received the AZD1222 COVID-19 vaccine.

The chain joins TRBV10-2 to TRBJ2-3, with 9 bases lining up with TRBD2. The CDR3 spans 14 residues. V shed 6 bases and J 2 bases; nucleotides not matched to a gene: 3. Germline CDR1 and CDR2: WSHSY and SAAADI. The CDR3 sequence is CASRLAGNTDTQYF. The CDR3 coding sequence is TGCGCCAGCAGACTAGCGGGTAACACAGATACGCAGTATTTT.

The chain links TRBV27 to TRBJ1-2; 11 nucleotides align to TRBD1. This CDR3 is built from 14 residues. From germline, CDR1 is MNHEY and CDR2 SMNVEV (reference sequence). The V gene end was trimmed by 11 bases and the J gene end by 5 bases; junction bases not matched to a gene: 10. The CDR3 DNA is TGTGCCGCCCGCCCGGGACAGGGGGTTTATGGCTACACCTTC. Amino acids: CAARPGQGVYGYTF.

DNA of the CDR3: TGTGCCAGCAGCCAAGATTGGGGGGGCGGTACTGAAGCTTTCTTT. It translates to CASSQDWGGGTEAFF. V and J are TRBV3-1 (or the pseudogene TRBV3-2) and TRBJ1-1, with a possible D match to TRBD1 (6 bases). With 0 bases removed from V and 5 bases from J, the gap between germline ends came to 13 bases. The CDR3 contains 15 residues. The V gene's germline CDR1 is LGHDT and CDR2 YNNKEL (reference sequence).

The chain combines TRBV29-1 with TRBJ1-4; D is possibly TRBD1 (6 bases). The V gene lost 2 bases and the J gene lost 5 bases, with 18 bases spanning the gap. CDR3 length equals 16 residues. Germline V gene lookup returns CDR1 SQVTM and CDR2 ANQGSEA. CDR3 sequence: CSVESWEGGENEKLFF. The CDR3 coding sequence is TGCAGCGTTGAAAGTTGGGAGGGGGGAGAGAATGAAAAACTGTTTTTT.

This rearrangement joins TRBV27 to TRBJ2-1, with D unresolved. The V end lost 1 base, the J end lost 5 bases, and 6 bases lay between the germline ends. There are 13 residues in the CDR3. From germline, CDR1 is MNHEY and CDR2 SMNVEV (reference sequence). CDR3: CASSLLSDNEQFF. The CDR3, as DNA: TGTGCCAGCAGTTTATTATCCGACAATGAGCAGTTCTTC.

The chain combines TRBV5-4 with TRBJ2-5; 9 bases agree with TRBD1. The ends lost 0 bases at V and 5 bases at J; junction bases unmatched: 8. Germline CDR1 is SGHNT and CDR2 is YYREEE (reference sequence). CDR3 length equals 16 residues. Here the CDR3 DNA reads TGTGCCAGCAGCTTGGCCGGGACAGGGTCTCTGGAGACCCAGTACTTC. The encoded protein is CASSLAGTGSLETQYF.

This CDR3 reads CASSLVPLSGRITEAFF. CDR3 coding DNA: TGTGCCAGCAGCTTAGTCCCACTGTCGGGACGGATCACTGAAGCTTTCTTT. The J gene is TRBJ1-1, the V gene TRBV11-2, with D possibly being TRBD1 (5 bases). Trimming stripped 1 base from V and 4 bases from J, with 19 bases between. This CDR3 has 17 residues. The germline V gene encodes CDR1 SGHAT and CDR2 FQNNGV.

The chain carries TRBV20-1 and TRBJ1-1; no clear D. Germline-derived CDR1 and CDR2 are DFQATT and SNEGSKA (reference sequence). The length of the CDR3 is 15 residues. V lost 3 bases to trimming and J lost 1 base, with 15 bases between them. The CDR3: CSASRPGSSNTEAFF. CDR3 coding DNA: TGCAGTGCTAGTCGACCTGGTTCCTCGAACACTGAAGCTTTCTTT.

This chain joins TRBV12-3 or TRBV12-4 and TRBJ2-5; 7 bases are shared with TRBD2. The CDR3 runs to 13 residues. With V trimmed by 6 bases and J by 2 bases, 3 bases remained unmatched. This chain's CDR3 is CASSGTIQETQYF. CDR3 in DNA: TGTGCCAGCAGCGGGACTATACAAGAGACCCAGTACTTC.

The rearrangement joins TRBV19 to TRBJ2-2; D call uncertain. This CDR3 region has 12 residues. Germline V lookup: CDR1 LNHDA, CDR2 SQIVND (reference sequence). The ends were cut back, 2 bases at V and 7 bases at J, with 5 bases in the middle. The CDR3 DNA sequence: TGTGCCAGTAGTATAACGGGCGGGGAGCTGTTTTTT. Translation gives CASSITGGELFF.

CDR3 sequence (DNA): TGTGCCAGCAGCCAAGAGGTATTCCTTGAAGCTTTCTTT. It codes for CASSQEVFLEAFF. This chain uses TRBV4-2 with TRBJ1-1; D gene ambiguous. V was pared by 0 bases and J by 7 bases, with 9 bases between. Per germline, CDR1 LGHNA and CDR2 YNFKEQ. This CDR3 has 13 residues.

The chain combines TRBV5-4 with TRBJ2-7, with TRBD2 as a possible D gene (6 bases). The V gene's germline CDR1 is SGHNT and CDR2 YYREEE (reference sequence). The ends were cut back, 4 bases at V and 1 base at J, with 18 bases in the middle. This CDR3 contains 16 residues. The CDR3 reads CASSRLVYGGSYEQYF. CDR3 DNA sequence: TGTGCCAGCAGCCGATTAGTTTACGGAGGGTCCTACGAGCAGTACTTC.

This clone appeared once. The V call is TRBV7-9, the J call TRBJ1-2; no clear D. The CDR3 runs 14 residues. In germline, CDR1 is SEHNR, CDR2 FQNEAQ (reference sequence). The germline V and J ends were trimmed by 5 bases and 7 bases, with 17 bases remaining between them. CDR3 DNA: TGTGCCAGCAGCCTGACCGACGCGTCAGTTGGCTACACCTTC. Amino acid sequence: CASSLTDASVGYTF.

The chain is built from TRBV7-8 and TRBJ1-1; D not resolved. Per the germline V gene, CDR1 is SGHVS and CDR2 is FQNEAQ. V dropped 5 bases and J dropped 3 bases, with 13 bases sitting between them. This CDR3 is built from 14 residues. DNA for the CDR3: TGTGCCAGCAGCCGCATCGAGGAAGACACTGAAGCTTTCTTT. It is translated as CASSRIEEDTEAFF.

The chain combines TRBV6-1 with TRBJ1-2; TRBD1 is a possible D gene (6 bases). This CDR3 has 14 amino acids. CDR1 is MNHNS, CDR2 SASEGT, per germline. The ends were cut back, 3 bases at V and 4 bases at J, with 12 bases in the middle. The CDR3 nucleotides are TGTGCCAGCAGTGAGCCCGGACAGCCCTATGGCTACACCTTC. This sequence encodes CASSEPGQPYGYTF.

The chain joins TRBV6-1 to TRBJ1-3; D call uncertain. Trimming removed 2 bases from V and 4 bases from J, with 6 bases in between. The CDR3 is 13 residues long. CDR1 is MNHNS, CDR2 SASEGT, per germline. CDR3 sequence reads: CASSERLGNTIYF. DNA of the CDR3: TGTGCCAGCAGTGAAAGGTTAGGAAACACCATATATTTT.

V gene TRBV28 combines with J gene TRBJ1-2; tentatively, D is TRBD1 (5 bases). Germline CDR1 is MDHEN and CDR2 is SYDVKM. V dropped 1 base and J dropped 6 bases, with 15 bases sitting between them. This CDR3 contains 15 residues. The CDR3 DNA sequence: TGTGCCAGCAGTTTATATCTCTTACGGGGGGATGGCTACACCTTC. Translation gives CASSLYLLRGDGYTF.

The chain recombines TRBV15 with TRBJ2-1; 8 nucleotides match TRBD2. CDR1 LNHNV and CDR2 YYDKDF come from the germline V gene (reference sequence). This CDR3 is 16 amino acids long. The J segment lost 4 bases and the V segment lost 0 bases, leaving 5 bases of the junction unmatched. This CDR3 is CATSRDFSGGYNEQFF. The CDR3 DNA is TGTGCCACCAGCAGAGATTTCAGCGGGGGTTACAATGAGCAGTTCTTC.

The J gene is TRBJ2-1, the V gene TRBV28; D is uncertain. Looked up from germline, CDR1 is MDHEN and CDR2 is SYDVKM. This CDR3 comprises 13 residues. Trimming took off 3 bases at V and 5 bases at J, with 8 bases between the two ends. The CDR3 sequence is CASSLAINNEQFF. The CDR3 region has the DNA TGTGCCAGCAGTTTGGCTATCAACAATGAGCAGTTCTTC.

The CDR3 region is CASIRDTIYF. The DNA of the CDR3 is TGTGCCAGTATACGGGACACCATATATTTT. The chain is built from TRBV19 and TRBJ1-3; D unclear. The CDR3 runs to 10 residues. Per the germline V gene, CDR1 is LNHDA and CDR2 is SQIVND (reference sequence). Trimming removed 7 bases at V and 8 bases at J, with 6 bases between.

The chain carries TRBV7-9 and TRBJ1-2, with a weak D call TRBD1 (5 bases). This CDR3 has 13 amino acids. Trimming took off 2 bases at V and 8 bases at J, with 12 bases between the two ends. Germline V CDR1 and CDR2: SEHNR, FQNEAQ (reference sequence). The CDR3 DNA reads as TGTGCCAGCAGCTTAATGGCAGGGTACGGCTACACCTTC. Encoded protein: CASSLMAGYGYTF.

This clone was picked up a small number of times. CDR3 residues: CASSGRDTGPQHF. The CDR3 bases are TGTGCCAGCAGTGGACGGGACACCGGGCCCCAGCATTTT. The rearrangement uses TRBV2 and TRBJ1-5; D perhaps matches TRBD1 (6 bases). The CDR3 totals 13 residues. Trimming took 4 bases from V and 9 from J, leaving 13 bases between them. CDR1 is SNHLY and CDR2 is FYNNEI in the germline V gene.

The chain is built from TRBV5-8 and TRBJ2-1; 11 bases align to TRBD2. Unmatched junction bases numbered 5, after V lost 1 base and J lost 2 bases. Per germline, CDR1 SGHTS and CDR2 YDEGEE. The CDR3 is 17 residues long. CDR3 sequence reads: CASSLTSGGDTYNEQFF. Written as DNA, the CDR3 is TGTGCCAGCAGCTTGACTAGCGGGGGAGATACCTACAATGAGCAGTTCTTC.

This clone appeared once. The V gene is TRBV5-5, the J gene TRBJ2-4, with D perhaps assigned TRBD1 or TRBD2 (5 bases each). Germline CDR1 SGHKS, CDR2 YYEKEE (reference sequence). The CDR3 covers 14 residues. Trimming removed 7 bases from V and 0 bases from J, with 11 bases in between. The CDR3 nucleotides are TGTGCCAGCGAGGGGCAGCTAGCCAAAAACATTCAGTACTTC. This codes for CASEGQLAKNIQYF.